This T cell receptor (beta chain) was sequenced during a study of T-cell reconstitution after alpha-beta-depleted transplantation in children. This clonotype occurred many times. For TCRbeta, the library was prepared with unique molecular identifiers. MiXCR, applied by TCRdb to the PCR reads, yields one record per CDR3 protein. The data show over 400,000 distinct CDR3 sequences, approximately 12% seen once. Germline V gene data show CDR1 as GTSNPN and CDR2 as SVGIG (reference sequence). Deletions cut 0 bases from V and 2 bases from J, with 11 bases between. This CDR3 has 14 residues. The material was PBMCs from the stem cell graft donor, obtained from the stem cell graft. The sequence derives from a human donor who donated a stem cell graft to a child with combined immunodeficiency. The rearrangement links TRBV30 to TRBJ2-7; D ambiguous. Here the CDR3 reads CAWSVPGQAYEQYF. As DNA, the CDR3 is TGTGCCTGGAGTGTACCGGGTCAGGCCTACGAGCAGTACTTC.